Listed below are T cell receptor beta chains from one sample, sequenced in a study of blood T cell repertoires in COVID-19. Generated by immunoSEQ multiplex PCR, the TCRdb table keeps only in-frame clones and is missing some. Seen here are some 350,000 clones, 70% to 90% observed once, and the top ten hold roughly 5%. Sequencing was carried out using PBMCs or T cells enriched from blood (not recorded which). The receptor source for this set is a woman between 25 and 40 years old who had recovered from COVID-19. CDR3s include the opening cysteine and the closing phenylalanine or tryptophan. Fields, in order: V gene, J gene, clone size, D gene, CDR3 protein, CDR3 DNA. D genes are given only for firm matches. Clone size is shown for a subset of rows, as once, few, many or a class of expanded clone.

>TRBV9|TRBJ2-7|-|TRBD1
CASSVSRTGVEQYF
TGTGCCAGCAGCGTATCGAGAACAGGGGTCGAGCAGTACTTC
>TRBV5-6|TRBJ2-5|-|TRBD2
CASSLRLAALETQYF
TGTGCCAGCAGCCTAAGACTAGCGGCCCTGGAGACCCAGTACTTC
>TRBV7-2|TRBJ2-5|-|TRBD2
CASSLSGGVQETQYF
TGTGCCAGCTCCCTGAGCGGGGGGGTTCAAGAGACCCAGTACTTC
>TRBV11-3|TRBJ2-7|-|-
CASSFASTGEQYF
TGTGCCAGCAGCTTTGCTTCGACGGGCGAGCAGTACTTC
>TRBV18|TRBJ1-3|-|-
CASSPSGQSSGNTIYF
TGTGCCAGCTCACCGTCCGGACAGAGCTCTGGAAACACCATATATTTT
>TRBV11-2|TRBJ2-2|once|-
CASSSQGGHGELFF
TGTGCCAGCAGCTCACAGGGCGGACACGGGGAGCTGTTTTTT
>TRBV5-1|TRBJ1-1|-|TRBD1
CASSLSGQMNTEAFF
TGCGCCAGCAGCTTGTCGGGACAGATGAACACTGAAGCTTTCTTT
>TRBV20-1|TRBJ1-1|-|-
CSASRPGSMNTEAFF
TGCAGTGCTAGTCGACCAGGGTCTATGAACACTGAAGCTTTCTTT
>TRBV19|TRBJ2-3|-|-
CASSIGGSSIGRRDTQYF
TGTGCCAGTAGTATTGGTGGTAGTAGCATAGGGAGAAGAGATACGCAGTATTTT
>TRBV12-5|TRBJ1-2|-|TRBD1
CASGGTAYGYTF
TGTGCTAGTGGAGGGACAGCCTATGGCTACACCTTC
>TRBV2|TRBJ2-2|-|TRBD1
CASSGSRQGTGELFF
TGTGCCAGCAGTGGCTCCCGACAGGGGACCGGGGAGCTGTTTTTT
>TRBV24-1|TRBJ1-5|-|-
CATRGHRYSNQPQHF
TGTGCCACCAGGGGACACAGATATAGCAATCAGCCCCAGCATTTT
>TRBV7-2|TRBJ1-3|once|-
CASSQTPDSSGNTIYF
TGTGCCAGCAGCCAGACACCCGACAGCTCTGGAAACACCATATATTTT
>TRBV6-2/TRBV6-3|TRBJ1-5|-|-
CASSYSERAQHF
TGTGCCAGCAGTTACTCGGAGAGGGCCCAGCATTTT
>TRBV9|TRBJ1-2|-|TRBD1
CASSGTGGARGYTF
TGTGCCAGCAGCGGAACAGGGGGCGCCCGTGGCTACACCTTC
>TRBV6-5|TRBJ1-1|few|TRBD1
CASSYVQGDTEAFF
TGTGCCAGCAGTTACGTACAGGGGGACACTGAAGCTTTCTTT
>TRBV14|TRBJ2-1|-|TRBD2
CASSLRAGYNEQFF
TGTGCCAGCAGCTTGAGAGCGGGGTACAATGAGCAGTTCTTC
>TRBV2|TRBJ2-5|-|-
CASTGGREETQYF
TGTGCCAGCACTGGGGGCAGGGAAGAGACCCAGTACTTC
>TRBV7-2|TRBJ1-2|-|-
CASSSVAGDNYGYTF
TGTGCCAGCAGCTCTGTGGCAGGGGACAACTATGGCTACACCTTC
>TRBV29-1|TRBJ2-7|few|-
CSTMTGNEQYF
TGCAGCACCATGACGGGGAACGAGCAGTACTTC
>TRBV30|TRBJ2-1|-|TRBD1
CAWNPGTGGFSNEQFF
TGTGCCTGGAACCCCGGGACAGGGGGCTTCTCGAATGAGCAGTTCTTC
>TRBV5-5|TRBJ2-7|once|-
CASSPQGYYEQYF
TGTGCCAGCAGCCCACAGGGTTACTACGAGCAGTACTTC
>TRBV18|TRBJ2-7|-|TRBD2
CASSRTSGGKPYEQYF
TGTGCCAGCTCACGGACTAGCGGGGGAAAACCCTACGAGCAGTACTTC